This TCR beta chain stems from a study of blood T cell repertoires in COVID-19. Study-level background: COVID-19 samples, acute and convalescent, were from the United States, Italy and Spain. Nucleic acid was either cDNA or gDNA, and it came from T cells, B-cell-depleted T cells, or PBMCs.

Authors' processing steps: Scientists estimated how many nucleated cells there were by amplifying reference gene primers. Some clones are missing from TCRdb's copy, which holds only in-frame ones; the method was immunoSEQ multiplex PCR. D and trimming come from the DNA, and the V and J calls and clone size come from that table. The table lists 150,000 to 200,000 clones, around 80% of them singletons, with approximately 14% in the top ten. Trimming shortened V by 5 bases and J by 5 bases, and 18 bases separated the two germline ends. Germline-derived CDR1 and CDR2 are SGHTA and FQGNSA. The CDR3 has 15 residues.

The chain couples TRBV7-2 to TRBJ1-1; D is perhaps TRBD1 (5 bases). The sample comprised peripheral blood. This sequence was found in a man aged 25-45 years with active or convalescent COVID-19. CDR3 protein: CASSLLGRGGTEAFF. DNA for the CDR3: TGTGCCAGCAGCCTACTCGGGCGGGGGGGGACTGAAGCTTTCTTT.